This TCR beta chain was captured by sequencing in a study of blood T cell dynamics during melanoma immunotherapy. Study at large: Patients with metastatic melanoma got pembrolizumab or nivolumab-ipilimumab as first-line care.

Time point reported: week 3, after first cycle of checkpoint inhibitor. Disease control meant complete response, partial response or stable disease at 12 weeks. Sequencing used immunoSEQ multiplex PCR; TCRdb keeps in-frame clones, though not all of them. The top ten clones hold around 10% of a sample with tens of thousands of clones, approximately 80% of them seen once. Germline assignment: CDR1 SNHLY and CDR2 FYNNEI. Trimming left V 5 bases short and J 6 bases short, with 10 bases between. The CDR3 loop spans 13 amino acids. The gene calls are TRBV2 and TRBJ2-2; the D is unclear. This TCR was sampled from a human donor with melanoma. The sample was blood, taken from a patient treated with checkpoint blockade. In DNA form, the CDR3 reads TGTGCCAGCAGTTACCGTTCGTCCGGGGAGCTGTTTTTT. It yields the protein CASSYRSSGELFF.